One T cell receptor (beta chain) is described in this entry. This specimen comes from a study of CD8 T cells in Susac syndrome. An input of about 0.5 to 1 ug of RNA was subjected to reverse transcription using random hexamers. An immunoSEQ multiplex PCR amplified TCR beta CDR3 over 54 Vbeta and 13 Jbeta. One entry per CDR3 protein results from TCRdb running MiXCR on the immunoSEQ multiplex PCR reads. The table shows 150,000 to 200,000 distinct CDR3 sequences, with around 94% occurring only once. The T cells that were sequenced for TCR beta were CD8+ and CD4+ cells from blood. TEMRA cells were enriched by FACS, and CD4+ and CD8+ T cells were negatively isolated. The germline gives CDR1 SGHRS, CDR2 YFSETQ. The CDR3 contains 14 residues.

Specimen: CD4+ T cells from PBMCs. The sequence derives from a human donor with multiple sclerosis. The chain uses TRBV5-1 and TRBJ1-2; D remains ambiguous. The CDR3 loop reads CPKQDTASSYGYTF. The DNA for the CDR3 is TGCCCTAAGCAGGATACGGCCTCTAGCTATGGCTACACCTTC.